Reported below is one T cell receptor (beta chain). Its antigen is still unknown. Documented time point: week 23, last vaccination. Vaccinated patients received 300 ug of mutant IDH1 20-mer peptide per dose, with topical imiquimod. Each tumor in the donors was a new WHO grade 3 or 4 astrocytoma, IDH1-mutant and ATRX-lost. The entry originates in a study of a mutant IDH1 vaccine in newly diagnosed glioma. In the study overall: Patients were started on vaccination 4-6 weeks after radiotherapy alone, or with temozolomide cycles. Treated patients showed a male proportion of approximately 62%, a female proportion of roughly 40%, and a mean age of around 40 years.

CDR1 and CDR2 (germline): SGHRS, YFSETQ. V lost 0 bases to trimming and J lost 4 bases, with 8 bases between them. The CDR3 consists of 14 residues. Assay: immunoSEQ multiplex PCR; the TCRdb copy retains only in-frame clones and omits some. Of around 30,000 clones listed, 65% to 85% are singletons. Study results and limitations: Patients showed vaccine-induced immune responses at a rate of around 94%.

This clonotype was obtained from a woman between 18 and 29 years old with glioma. The chain has TRBV5-1 and TRBJ1-5; D gene unclear. This specimen was PBMCs, taken from a glioma patient whose treatment included an IDH1 peptide vaccine. The CDR3 loop is CASSLGPDNQPQHF. CDR3 DNA sequence: TGCGCCAGCAGCTTGGGTCCAGATAATCAGCCCCAGCATTTT.